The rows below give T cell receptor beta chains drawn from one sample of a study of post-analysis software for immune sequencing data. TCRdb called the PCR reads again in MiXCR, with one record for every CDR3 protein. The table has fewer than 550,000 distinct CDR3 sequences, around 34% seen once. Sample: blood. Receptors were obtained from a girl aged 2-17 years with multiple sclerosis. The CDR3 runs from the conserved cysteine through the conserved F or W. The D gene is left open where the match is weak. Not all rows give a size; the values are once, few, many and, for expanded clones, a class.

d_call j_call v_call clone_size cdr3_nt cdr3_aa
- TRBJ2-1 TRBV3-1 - TGTGCCAGCAGCCAAACAGGGTTCACCTACAATGAGCAGTTCTTC CASSQTGFTYNEQFF
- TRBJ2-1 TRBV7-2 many TGTGCCAGCAGCTTATTTGGGGGAGAGGTTTCGTTCTTC CASSLFGGEVSFF
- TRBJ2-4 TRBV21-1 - TGTTCCAGCAGCAAAGCGGTCGCGGGCCTACCCAAAAACATTCAGTACTTC CSSSKAVAGLPKNIQYF
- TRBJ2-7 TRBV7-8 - TGTGCCAGCAGCTTATTAACAGGGAGAAGCTCCTACGAGCAGTACTTC CASSLLTGRSSYEQYF
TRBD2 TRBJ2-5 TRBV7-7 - TGTGCCAGCAGCAGAGGTAGCGGGCTGATCCAAGGGACCCAGTACTTC CASSRGSGLIQGTQYF
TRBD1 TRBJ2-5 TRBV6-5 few TGTGCCAGCACCGGGACAGGGGAGACCCAGTACTTC CASTGTGETQYF
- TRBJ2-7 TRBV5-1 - TGCGCCAGCAACTTGGGGGCTGGTCAGTACTACGAGCAGTACTTC CASNLGAGQYYEQYF
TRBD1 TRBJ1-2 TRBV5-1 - TGCGCCAGCAGCTTGCGGGGACAGGGTGTGAGCTATGGCTACACCTTC CASSLRGQGVSYGYTF
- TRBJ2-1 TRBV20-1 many TGCAGTGCTCCCGACAGGAGCTCCTACAATGAGCAGTTCTTC CSAPDRSSYNEQFF
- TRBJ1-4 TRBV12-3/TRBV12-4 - TGTGCCAGCAGTTTGACCCGGGCAGGGGAAAAACTGTTTTTT CASSLTRAGEKLFF
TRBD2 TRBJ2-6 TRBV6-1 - TGTGCCAGCAGGCAGATCGAAGGGGACTACTCTGGGGCCAACGTCCTGACTTTC CASRQIEGDYSGANVLTF
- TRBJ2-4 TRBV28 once TGTGCCAGCAGTCTGCCGGGGGGCGGAACCAAAAACATTCAGTACTTC CASSLPGGGTKNIQYF
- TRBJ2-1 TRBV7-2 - TGTGCCAGCAGCTTTCGACGGGGGTTCTACAATGAGCAGTTCTTC CASSFRRGFYNEQFF
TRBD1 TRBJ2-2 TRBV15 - TGTGCCACCAGCAGGCACATGACAGGGGCCGGGGAGCTGTTTTTT CATSRHMTGAGELFF
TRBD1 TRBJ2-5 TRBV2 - TGTGCCAGCAGTGAAGCGGGGACAGAAGAGACCCAGTACTTC CASSEAGTEETQYF
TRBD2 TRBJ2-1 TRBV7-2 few TGTGCCAGCAGCCCTGACCTAGCGGGGGGGGTCTGGAATGAGCAGTTCTTC CASSPDLAGGVWNEQFF
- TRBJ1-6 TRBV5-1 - TGCGCCAGCAATGAAGACGCAGGTTCACCCCTCCACTTT CASNEDAGSPLHF
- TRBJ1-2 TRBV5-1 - TGCGCCAGCAGCTTGGGTAGGGGAATCGATGGCTACACCTTC CASSLGRGIDGYTF
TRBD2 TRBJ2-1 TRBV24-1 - TGTGCCACCAGTGACGGACTAGCGGGGGGTGAGGCGGATGAGCAGTTCTTC CATSDGLAGGEADEQFF
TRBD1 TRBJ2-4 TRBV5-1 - TGCGCCAGCAGCAAGAAGGACAGGGGGTTGACCTACAATGAGCAGTACTTC CASSKKDRGLTYNEQYF
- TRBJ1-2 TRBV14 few TGTGCCAGCAGCCAAGATTACAGGGTCGAAGGCTACACCTTC CASSQDYRVEGYTF
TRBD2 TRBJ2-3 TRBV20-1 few TGCAGTGCTAGACCTACCCGGACTAGCTGGGACACAGATACGCAGTATTTT CSARPTRTSWDTDTQYF
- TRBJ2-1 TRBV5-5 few TGTGCCAGCAGCTTGATGAATACAGCCGTCCTCTCCTACAATGAGCAGTTCTTC CASSLMNTAVLSYNEQFF
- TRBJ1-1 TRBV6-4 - TGTGCCAGCAGCGAAGACAGGAACACTGAAGCTTTCTTT CASSEDRNTEAFF
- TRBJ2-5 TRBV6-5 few TGCGCCAGCAGCAGGGCTGGGACCCAGTACTTC CASSRAGTQYF
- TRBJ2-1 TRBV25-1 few TGTGCCAGCAGTGTAACCGGGACCCACAATGAGCAGTTCTTC CASSVTGTHNEQFF
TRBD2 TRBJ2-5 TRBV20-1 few TGCAGTGCTAGCGGGGGGGCAACTGAGCAGTACTTC CSASGGATEQYF
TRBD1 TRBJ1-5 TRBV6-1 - TGTGCCAGCAGTGAACTCGGACAGGCTAATCAGCCCCAGCATTTT CASSELGQANQPQHF
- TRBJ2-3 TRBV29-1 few TGCAGCGGAGAGATTCGCGACGGCACAGATACGCAGTATTTT CSGEIRDGTDTQYF
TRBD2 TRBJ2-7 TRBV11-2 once TGTGCCAGCAGCCGCAACTTGGGACTAGCGGGGGACGAGCAGTACTTC CASSRNLGLAGDEQYF
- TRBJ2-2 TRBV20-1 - TGCAGTGCTAGAGGGGCAGGGGGAGGATGGACCGGGGAGCTGTTTTTT CSARGAGGGWTGELFF
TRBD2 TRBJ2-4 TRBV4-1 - TGCGCCAGCAGCCAAGAGGCTACGGGGGGGGCGGGGGCCAAAAACATTCAGTACTTC CASSQEATGGAGAKNIQYF
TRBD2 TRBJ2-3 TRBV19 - TGTGCCAGTAGCCCAGGACTAGCGGATACGCAGTATTTT CASSPGLADTQYF
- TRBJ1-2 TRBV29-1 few TGCAGCGTGGCCGGGAAGAACTATGGCTACACCTTC CSVAGKNYGYTF
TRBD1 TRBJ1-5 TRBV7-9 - TGTGCCAGCAGCTTAGTCGATTTAGGGACAGGGGAACATCAGCCCCAGCATTTT CASSLVDLGTGEHQPQHF
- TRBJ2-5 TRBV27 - TGTGCCAGCAGTCCAACAGAACAAGAGACCCAGTACTTC CASSPTEQETQYF
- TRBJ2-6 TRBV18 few TGTGCCAGCTCACCACTTAGCCAGGGGAGAGCTGGGGCCAACGTCCTGACTTTC CASSPLSQGRAGANVLTF
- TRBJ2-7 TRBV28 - TGTGCCAGCAGTTTGAAGGGGGAAGGCGAGCAGTACTTC CASSLKGEGEQYF
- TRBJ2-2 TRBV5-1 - TGCGCCAGCAGCTCGAGACTAGTTGGGGCCGGGGAGCTGTTTTTT CASSSRLVGAGELFF
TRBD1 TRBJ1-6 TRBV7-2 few TGTGCCAGCAGCTACTGGACAGGCAGCTCCTATAATTCACCCCTCCACTTT CASSYWTGSSYNSPLHF
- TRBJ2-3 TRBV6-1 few TGTGCCAGCCGTCGGGGGCTGATTATATCTAGCACAGATACGCAGTATTTT CASRRGLIISSTDTQYF
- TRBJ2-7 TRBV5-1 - TGCGCCAGCAGCTTGGAAGGCGAAAAGAGGTCCTACGAGCAGTACTTC CASSLEGEKRSYEQYF
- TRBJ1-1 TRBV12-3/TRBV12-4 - TGTGCCAGCACTTCAATAGGGGGGGGACCGTCGAACACTGAAGCTTTCTTT CASTSIGGGPSNTEAFF
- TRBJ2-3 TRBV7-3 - TGTGCCAGCAGCTCCCTCATACGCACAGATACGCAGTATTTT CASSSLIRTDTQYF
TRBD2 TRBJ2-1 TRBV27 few TGTGCCAGCATGGGGGGGGACCAATACAATGAGCAGTTCTTC CASMGGDQYNEQFF
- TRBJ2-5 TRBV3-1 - TGTGCCAGCAGCCAAGGTCAGCCAGGGCAAGAGACCCAGTACTTC CASSQGQPGQETQYF
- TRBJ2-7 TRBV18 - TGTGCCACCATCCCCCCAGCACAAGAGACCCGGTACTTC CATIPPAQETRYF
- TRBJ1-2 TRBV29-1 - TGCAGCGTCGGGGAGGGTTATGGCTACACCTTC CSVGEGYGYTF
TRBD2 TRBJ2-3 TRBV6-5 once TGTGCCAGCACTCTAGCGGGGGGGTACACAGATACGCAGTATTTT CASTLAGGYTDTQYF
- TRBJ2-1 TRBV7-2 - TGTGCCAGCAGCCCCCCTTGGGGGGATGAGCAGTTCTTC CASSPPWGDEQFF
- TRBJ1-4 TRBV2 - TGTGCCAGCAGTGCCTTCACAGGGCAAGGTGAAAAACTGTTTTTT CASSAFTGQGEKLFF
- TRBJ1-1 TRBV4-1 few TGCGCCAGCAGCCAAGATGGAGTGGGGGGCACTGAAGCTTTCTTT CASSQDGVGGTEAFF
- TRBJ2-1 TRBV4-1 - TGCGCCAGCAGCATGGTGCTAGAGGTTACCCATGAGCAGTTCTTC CASSMVLEVTHEQFF
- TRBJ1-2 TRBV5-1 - TGCGCCAGCAGCGGCGGAGGGCAGAACTATGGCTACACCTTC CASSGGGQNYGYTF
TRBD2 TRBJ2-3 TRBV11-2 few TGTGCCAGCAGCCCGCGACCTGGACTAGCGGGGGGAGTAGATACGCAGTATTTT CASSPRPGLAGGVDTQYF
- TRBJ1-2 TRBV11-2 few TGTGCCAGCAGCCTCCTTTGGCAGGAGGACGCCTATGGCTACACCTTC CASSLLWQEDAYGYTF